This T cell receptor beta chain stems from a study of blood T cell repertoires in COVID-19. Study in general: Samples representing acute and convalescent COVID-19 were sourced from the United States, Italy and Spain. PBMCs, B-cell-depleted T cells, or T cells were the source of the cDNA or gDNA that made up the material.

In the authors' methods: Scientists estimated how many nucleated cells there were by amplifying reference gene primers. Method: immunoSEQ multiplex PCR; TCRdb's copy keeps in-frame clones and lacks some. That table gives V, J and clone size, and the DNA gave D and trimming. The sample yields tens of thousands of clones, around 86% seen once. CDR1 and CDR2 (germline): SGHAT, FQNNGV. The CDR3 loop spans 14 amino acids. With 1 base removed from V and 2 bases from J, the gap between germline ends came to 8 bases. This chain uses TRBV11-2 with TRBJ1-1; D gene ambiguous. The source is a human donor in a cohort sampled during active COVID-19. The donor label of this sample is uncertain. Material for sequencing was peripheral blood. This CDR3 reads CASSLGQYNTEAFF. For the CDR3, the DNA is TGTGCCAGCAGCTTAGGGCAGTACAACACTGAAGCTTTCTTT.